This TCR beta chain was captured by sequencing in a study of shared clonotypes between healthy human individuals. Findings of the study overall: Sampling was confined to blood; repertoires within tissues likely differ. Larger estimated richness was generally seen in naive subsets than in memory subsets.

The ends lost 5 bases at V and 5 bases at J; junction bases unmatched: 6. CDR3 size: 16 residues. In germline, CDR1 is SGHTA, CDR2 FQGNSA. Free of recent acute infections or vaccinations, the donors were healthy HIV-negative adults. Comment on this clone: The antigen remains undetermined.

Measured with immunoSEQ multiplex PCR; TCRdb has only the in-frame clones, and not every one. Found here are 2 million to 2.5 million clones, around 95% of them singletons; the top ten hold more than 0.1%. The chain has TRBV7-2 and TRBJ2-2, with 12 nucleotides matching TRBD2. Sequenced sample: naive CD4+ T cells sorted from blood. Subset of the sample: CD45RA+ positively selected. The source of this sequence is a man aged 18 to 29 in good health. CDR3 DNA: TGTGCCAGCAGCAGGACTAGCGGGACGTTAACCGGGGAGCTGTTTTTT. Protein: CASSRTSGTLTGELFF.